This TCR beta chain originates from a study of blood T cell repertoires in COVID-19. At the level of the study: The cDNA or gDNA used as material had been derived from T cells, B-cell-depleted T cells, or PBMCs.

CDR3 length equals 15 residues. The germline CDR1 and CDR2 sequences are SGHTA and FQGNSA. V was pared by 3 bases and J by 5 bases, with 5 bases of the junction left unmatched. Authors' analysis steps: Cell counts per sample came from amplifying reference gene primers. Clones were sequenced by immunoSEQ multiplex PCR, and TCRdb holds only the in-frame ones, with some missing. V, J and clone size were drawn from that table, and D and trimming were deduced from the DNA. The sample yields around 300,000 clones, 89% seen once. The J gene is TRBJ2-1, the V gene TRBV7-2; 9 bases align to TRBD2. The receptor comes from a woman aged 40-49 years who had recovered from COVID-19. Material for sequencing was peripheral blood. CDR3 DNA sequence: TGTGCCAGCAGCTTTACCCGACTAGCGGACAATGAGCAGTTCTTC. Translation: CASSFTRLADNEQFF.